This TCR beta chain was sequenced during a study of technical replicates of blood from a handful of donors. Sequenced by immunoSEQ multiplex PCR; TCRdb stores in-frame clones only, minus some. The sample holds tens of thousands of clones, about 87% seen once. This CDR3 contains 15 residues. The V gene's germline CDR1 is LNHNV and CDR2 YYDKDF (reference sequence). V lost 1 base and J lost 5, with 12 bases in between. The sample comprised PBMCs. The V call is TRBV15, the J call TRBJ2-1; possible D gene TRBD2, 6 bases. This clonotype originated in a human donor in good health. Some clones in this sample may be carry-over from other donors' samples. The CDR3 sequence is CATSRGSGEDNEQFF. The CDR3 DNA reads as TGTGCCACCAGCAGAGGGTCGGGGGAGGACAATGAGCAGTTCTTC.